This is a list of T cell receptor beta chains from one sample in a study of blood T cell repertoires in COVID-19. Sequencing was performed with immunoSEQ multiplex PCR; in TCRdb, only in-frame clones are kept and a portion is missing. This table holds about 270,000 clones, approximately 90% found once. The material sequenced was PBMCs or T cells enriched from blood (not recorded which). These receptors were collected from a man between 35 and 55 years old who had been exposed to COVID-19. Each CDR3 is given with its conserved first and last residue. The order of the fields is D gene, clone size, V gene, J gene, CDR3 DNA, CDR3 protein. A D gene is named only where the DNA matches it firmly. Clone size is not always given. Where it is, it says once, few, many or a class for expanded clones.

NA,NA,TRBV6-5,TRBJ1-1,TGTGCCAGCAGCGCCAGGGCCCAGAACACTGAAGCTTTCTTT,CASSARAQNTEAFF
TRBD2,few,TRBV7-2,TRBJ2-7,TGTGCCAGCAGCTTAGTCGCTAGCGGGAGCTACGAGCAGTACTTC,CASSLVASGSYEQYF
NA,NA,TRBV9,TRBJ2-7,TGTGCCAGCAGCGTAGGGCAGGGGCTCGAGCAGTACTTC,CASSVGQGLEQYF
NA,NA,TRBV6-5,TRBJ2-2,TGTGCCAGCAGGGTGACAGATGGGGGGGAGCTGTTTTTT,CASRVTDGGELFF
NA,NA,TRBV9,TRBJ2-3,TGTGCCAGCAGCGACCCGGGACTGGAGGTTGCGCTAAGCACAGATACGCAGTATTTT,CASSDPGLEVALSTDTQYF
NA,NA,TRBV7-9,TRBJ2-1,TGTGCCAGCAGCTCGTCCCGAGTCGATGAGCAGTTCTTC,CASSSSRVDEQFF
TRBD2,NA,TRBV28,TRBJ2-1,TGTGCCAGCAGGGAAGCGGGAGGGTCCTACAATGAGCAGTTCTTC,CASREAGGSYNEQFF
TRBD2,NA,TRBV28,TRBJ2-1,TGTGCCAGCAGTTCCGGACTAGCGGGAGATGACGATGAGCAGTTCTTC,CASSSGLAGDDDEQFF
TRBD1,NA,TRBV3-1/TRBV3-2,TRBJ1-2,TGTGCCAGCAGCCCAACTGGGACAGGCGTCTCTAACTATGGCTACACCTTC,CASSPTGTGVSNYGYTF
NA,NA,TRBV4-2,TRBJ2-7,TGTGCCAGCAGCCAAGAAGGGGCCGAGCAGTACTTC,CASSQEGAEQYF
NA,NA,TRBV4-1,TRBJ1-1,TGCGCCAGCAGCCAAGACAGGCCGCCTGAAGCTTTCTTT,CASSQDRPPEAFF
NA,NA,TRBV18,TRBJ2-6,TGTGCCAGCTCGAATGGGGCCCCGAACTCTGGGGCCAACGTCCTGACTTTC,CASSNGAPNSGANVLTF
TRBD1,NA,TRBV7-2,TRBJ2-7,TGTGCCAGCAGCTTAGATTCGGGACAGGGCCTCCTCGAGCAGTACTTC,CASSLDSGQGLLEQYF
TRBD2,NA,TRBV5-1,TRBJ2-7,TGCGCCAGCAGCTTGGCTCTAGCGGGAGAACACGAGCAGTACTTC,CASSLALAGEHEQYF
NA,NA,TRBV4-1,TRBJ1-2,TGCGCCAGCAGCCTGTCCGGGAAGAATGGCTACACCTTC,CASSLSGKNGYTF
TRBD2,NA,TRBV28,TRBJ2-7,TGTGCCAGCAGTGGGACTAGCGGGAGCTCCTACGAGCAGTACTTC,CASSGTSGSSYEQYF
NA,once,TRBV24-1,TRBJ1-2,TGTGCCACCAGTGATCCAACAGGTGGCTACACCTTC,CATSDPTGGYTF
NA,NA,TRBV7-6,TRBJ2-3,TGTGCCAGCAGCCATAGCCCCGCTGGTGCCACAGATACGCAGTATTTT,CASSHSPAGATDTQYF
NA,NA,TRBV20-1,TRBJ2-5,TGCAGTGCTAGTTCTGACCTTTCGAGGAATGTCCAGTACTTC,CSASSDLSRNVQYF
NA,NA,TRBV5-1,TRBJ1-1,TGCGCCAGCAGCATCGGACAGAACACTGAAGCTTTCTTT,CASSIGQNTEAFF
TRBD1,few,TRBV9,TRBJ2-2,TGTGCCAGCGGCTCCATGGACAGGAGGATTGACGGGGAGCTGTTTTTT,CASGSMDRRIDGELFF
NA,NA,TRBV7-2,TRBJ1-4,TGTGCCAGCAGCTTTAGGGCTTGGACAGCGAATAATGAAAAACTGTTTTTT,CASSFRAWTANNEKLFF
NA,few,TRBV7-6,TRBJ1-1,TGTGCCAGCAGCGACGGGGGGGTGGAAGCTTTCTTT,CASSDGGVEAFF
NA,NA,TRBV3-1/TRBV3-2,TRBJ1-5,TGTGCCAGCAGCCAAGGAGGGATTTCTCAGCCCCAGCATTTT,CASSQGGISQPQHF
TRBD2,once,TRBV7-9,TRBJ2-7,TGTGCCAGCAGGGCTAGCGGTCCATCCTACGAGCAGTACTTC,CASRASGPSYEQYF
NA,NA,TRBV18,TRBJ2-1,TGTGCCAGCTCACCCTCAAGCGGGCCGAACTCCTACAATGAGCAGTTCTTC,CASSPSSGPNSYNEQFF
TRBD1,NA,TRBV5-6,TRBJ1-5,TGTGCCAGCAGCTTACAGGGGATGTTTCAGCCCCAGCATTTT,CASSLQGMFQPQHF
TRBD1,NA,TRBV5-1,TRBJ1-1,TGCGCCAGCAGCTTGAAGCAGGGGGCGAGAACTGAAGCTTTCTTT,CASSLKQGARTEAFF
NA,NA,TRBV7-2,TRBJ2-7,TGTGCCAGCAGCATACTTGGCTACGAGCAGTACTTC,CASSILGYEQYF
NA,NA,TRBV6-5,TRBJ2-7,TGTGCCAGCAGTTACTCGGAGCTTTACGAGCAGTACTTC,CASSYSELYEQYF
NA,once,TRBV7-9,TRBJ2-5,TGTGCCAGCAGCTTACCCTATCAAGAGACCCAGTACTTC,CASSLPYQETQYF
TRBD1,NA,TRBV6-5,TRBJ2-3,TGTGCCAGCAGGACCGGGACAGTGGGTACGCAGTATTTT,CASRTGTVGTQYF
NA,few,TRBV27,TRBJ2-1,TGTGCCAGCAGTTTATTAGCGTTGAGCTCCTACAATGAGCAGTTCTTC,CASSLLALSSYNEQFF
NA,NA,TRBV4-1,TRBJ1-5,TGCGCCAGCAGCCCTGGGCAGGGAGGTCAGCCCCAGCATTTT,CASSPGQGGQPQHF
TRBD2,NA,TRBV5-8,TRBJ2-5,TGTGCCAGCAGTTCCCCCGGGGGGGCACGAGAGACCCAGTACTTC,CASSSPGGARETQYF
NA,NA,TRBV10-3,TRBJ1-2,TGTGCCATCAGTGAATCAGGGGATGGAGGCTACACCTTC,CAISESGDGGYTF
NA,NA,TRBV9,TRBJ1-1,TGTGCCAGCAGCGTAGCAGACAGGATGCACACTGAAGCTTTCTTT,CASSVADRMHTEAFF
NA,NA,TRBV7-6,TRBJ2-7,TGTGCCAGCAGCTTAGTTCAGGGGAGCTCCTACGAGCAGTACTTC,CASSLVQGSSYEQYF
NA,NA,TRBV6-5,TRBJ2-7,TGTGCCAGCAGTTACTCTACAGCCGAAGACCCTTACGAGCAGTACTTC,CASSYSTAEDPYEQYF
TRBD1,NA,TRBV14,TRBJ1-2,TGTGCCAGCTACGGACAGGGGAGCTACACCTTC,CASYGQGSYTF
TRBD1,NA,TRBV2,TRBJ2-4,TGTGCCAGCGGCGGACAGGGACTAGCCAAAAACATTCAGTACTTC,CASGGQGLAKNIQYF
TRBD2,NA,TRBV9,TRBJ2-1,TGTGCCAGCAGCACAGGAGTTAGCGGGTACAATGAGCAGTTCTTC,CASSTGVSGYNEQFF
TRBD2,NA,TRBV5-1,TRBJ2-1,TGCGCCAGCAGCTTACTAGCGGGAGGGTCCGTTAGTGAGCAGTTCTTC,CASSLLAGGSVSEQFF
NA,NA,TRBV19,TRBJ1-5,TGTGCCAGTAGCAGTGCTTATAGCAATCAGCCCCAGCATTTT,CASSSAYSNQPQHF
NA,NA,TRBV19,TRBJ2-2,TGTGCCAGTACCCCGGATGGGCCCGGGGAGCTGTTTTTT,CASTPDGPGELFF
NA,NA,TRBV4-3,TRBJ2-1,TGCGCCAGCAGCCAAGAACAACTAGCCTCCTACAATGAGCAGTTCTTC,CASSQEQLASYNEQFF